This is a list of T cell receptor beta chains from one sample in a study. TCRdb re-derived calls from the 5' RACE reads in MiXCR, one entry per CDR3 protein. The data show 62,000 or so distinct CDR3 sequences, approximately 26% seen once. Material for sequencing was tumor-infiltrating Tregs sorted from the breast tumor. These receptors all stem from a female donor with breast cancer. Both conserved end residues are part of each CDR3. The order of the fields is D gene, CDR3 length, V gene, J gene, clone size, CDR3 DNA, CDR3 protein. The D gene is left open where the match is weak. Only some rows state a clone size, as once, few, many or a class for expanded clones.

d_call: TRBD1
cdr3_length: 16
v_call: TRBV7-2
j_call: TRBJ2-3
clone_size: .
cdr3_nt: TGTGCCAGCAGCTTAGTTCCGGCAGGGGGATCAGATACGCAGTATTTT
cdr3_aa: CASSLVPAGGSDTQYF

d_call: TRBD2
cdr3_length: 16
v_call: TRBV5-1
j_call: TRBJ2-3
clone_size: .
cdr3_nt: TGCGCCAGCAGCTCGGGACTAGCGGGGGTCACAGATACGCAGTATTTT
cdr3_aa: CASSSGLAGVTDTQYF

d_call: .
cdr3_length: 11
v_call: TRBV7-2
j_call: TRBJ2-1
clone_size: many
cdr3_nt: TGTGCCAGCGGCTTTTACAATGAGCAGTTCTTC
cdr3_aa: CASGFYNEQFF

d_call: TRBD1
cdr3_length: 16
v_call: TRBV6-1
j_call: TRBJ1-1
clone_size: .
cdr3_nt: TGTGCTAGCAGTGAGGAGGGGACAGGGCGGAACACTGAAGCTTTCTTT
cdr3_aa: CASSEEGTGRNTEAFF

d_call: .
cdr3_length: 13
v_call: TRBV15
j_call: TRBJ2-1
clone_size: few
cdr3_nt: TGTGCCACCGGCAGGGACATCTACAATGAGCAGTTCTTC
cdr3_aa: CATGRDIYNEQFF

d_call: .
cdr3_length: 15
v_call: TRBV12-3/TRBV12-4
j_call: TRBJ1-1
clone_size: .
cdr3_nt: TGTGCCAGCAGTCGCCGGGCCTTGCGGAACACTGAAGCTTTCTTT
cdr3_aa: CASSRRALRNTEAFF

d_call: .
cdr3_length: 17
v_call: TRBV6-2/TRBV6-3
j_call: TRBJ1-5
clone_size: many
cdr3_nt: TGTGCCAGCAGCCCGGAGAGGGTTAGAAATAGCAATCAGCCCCAGCATTTT
cdr3_aa: CASSPERVRNSNQPQHF

d_call: .
cdr3_length: 14
v_call: TRBV7-3
j_call: TRBJ1-1
clone_size: .
cdr3_nt: TGTGCCAGCAGCTTAACCCCACAGATCACTGAAGCTTTCTTT
cdr3_aa: CASSLTPQITEAFF

d_call: .
cdr3_length: 15
v_call: TRBV6-2/TRBV6-3
j_call: TRBJ2-7
clone_size: few
cdr3_nt: TGTGCCAGCAGTTACAGGCGAGGGGGAGTGTACGAGCAGTACTTC
cdr3_aa: CASSYRRGGVYEQYF

d_call: TRBD2
cdr3_length: 16
v_call: TRBV20-1
j_call: TRBJ2-1
clone_size: .
cdr3_nt: TGCAGTGCTATTACCCTAGCGGATTCCTCCTACAATGAGCAGTTCTTC
cdr3_aa: CSAITLADSSYNEQFF

d_call: .
cdr3_length: 13
v_call: TRBV6-6
j_call: TRBJ1-2
clone_size: many
cdr3_nt: TGTGCCAGCTCCCGGTCAGACTACTATGGCTACACCTTC
cdr3_aa: CASSRSDYYGYTF

d_call: TRBD1
cdr3_length: 12
v_call: TRBV30
j_call: TRBJ2-7
clone_size: .
cdr3_nt: TGTGCCTGGAAACAGGGGTCCTACGAGCAGTACTTC
cdr3_aa: CAWKQGSYEQYF

d_call: .
cdr3_length: 16
v_call: TRBV6-5
j_call: TRBJ2-7
clone_size: .
cdr3_nt: TGTGCCAGCAGTGCGATTCAACAGGACGACTCCTACGAGCAGTACTTC
cdr3_aa: CASSAIQQDDSYEQYF

d_call: .
cdr3_length: 14
v_call: TRBV7-9
j_call: TRBJ2-7
clone_size: .
cdr3_nt: TGTGCCAGCGGGCAGCGGGTGGGATCCTACGAGCAGTACTTC
cdr3_aa: CASGQRVGSYEQYF

d_call: .
cdr3_length: 11
v_call: TRBV20-1
j_call: TRBJ2-5
clone_size: many
cdr3_nt: TGCAGTGCTACTCTCGAGAGGACCCAGTACTTC
cdr3_aa: CSATLERTQYF

d_call: TRBD2
cdr3_length: 16
v_call: TRBV4-1
j_call: TRBJ2-3
clone_size: .
cdr3_nt: TGCGCCAGCAAACCACTAGCGGGAGCGGGGACAGATACGCAGTATTTT
cdr3_aa: CASKPLAGAGTDTQYF

d_call: .
cdr3_length: 16
v_call: TRBV28
j_call: TRBJ2-7
clone_size: .
cdr3_nt: TGTGCCAGCAGTACATTCGGTAACCCTCGACGCTACGAGCAGTACTTC
cdr3_aa: CASSTFGNPRRYEQYF

d_call: TRBD2
cdr3_length: 15
v_call: TRBV5-1
j_call: TRBJ2-1
clone_size: many
cdr3_nt: TGCGCCAGCAGCCCGGAGCGGGGCCTTTACAATGAGCAGTTCTTC
cdr3_aa: CASSPERGLYNEQFF

d_call: .
cdr3_length: 15
v_call: TRBV14
j_call: TRBJ1-2
clone_size: .
cdr3_nt: TGTGCCAGCAGCCGCCTCGGGACGGATAACTATGGCTACACCTTC
cdr3_aa: CASSRLGTDNYGYTF

d_call: .
cdr3_length: 13
v_call: TRBV12-3/TRBV12-4
j_call: TRBJ2-2
clone_size: many
cdr3_nt: TGTGCCAGCAGTCCCCTTGGGGCCGGGGAGCTGTTTTTT
cdr3_aa: CASSPLGAGELFF

d_call: TRBD2
cdr3_length: 16
v_call: TRBV7-9
j_call: TRBJ2-1
clone_size: .
cdr3_nt: TGTGCCAGCAGCTTAGCCCTAGCGGCCTCCTACAATGAGCAGTTCTTC
cdr3_aa: CASSLALAASYNEQFF

d_call: TRBD2
cdr3_length: 16
v_call: TRBV10-1
j_call: TRBJ2-1
clone_size: many
cdr3_nt: TGCGCCAGCAGTTGGACTAGCGGGGGTTCCTACAATGAGCAGTTCTTC
cdr3_aa: CASSWTSGGSYNEQFF

d_call: TRBD2
cdr3_length: 15
v_call: TRBV3-1
j_call: TRBJ2-5
clone_size: .
cdr3_nt: TGTGCCAGCAGCCATAATAGCGGGGTCGGGGAGACCCAGTACTTC
cdr3_aa: CASSHNSGVGETQYF

d_call: TRBD2
cdr3_length: 14
v_call: TRBV20-1
j_call: TRBJ2-3
clone_size: many
cdr3_nt: TGCAGTGCTGCGGGGGGCATCGTAGCAGATACGCAGTATTTT
cdr3_aa: CSAAGGIVADTQYF

d_call: .
cdr3_length: 19
v_call: TRBV21-1
j_call: TRBJ2-1
clone_size: few
cdr3_nt: TGTGCCAGCAGCAAAGGCCTGATATTCCGGGACAGGATTTACAATGAGCAGTTCTTC
cdr3_aa: CASSKGLIFRDRIYNEQFF

d_call: .
cdr3_length: 14
v_call: TRBV7-2
j_call: TRBJ1-2
clone_size: few
cdr3_nt: TGTGCCAGCAGTCCCGACAGGTTCAACTATGGCTACACCTTC
cdr3_aa: CASSPDRFNYGYTF

d_call: TRBD1
cdr3_length: 12
v_call: TRBV7-2
j_call: TRBJ1-2
clone_size: .
cdr3_nt: TGTGCCAGCAGCTACAGACAGGGGGCGTTCACCTTC
cdr3_aa: CASSYRQGAFTF

d_call: .
cdr3_length: 13
v_call: TRBV6-5
j_call: TRBJ2-3
clone_size: few
cdr3_nt: TGTGCCAGCAGTTACAGATTCACAGATACGCAGTATTTT
cdr3_aa: CASSYRFTDTQYF

d_call: TRBD1
cdr3_length: 17
v_call: TRBV7-8
j_call: TRBJ1-3
clone_size: .
cdr3_nt: TGTGCCAGCAGAATAGGGGGCAGGGGTTCTCCTGGAAACACCATATATTTT
cdr3_aa: CASRIGGRGSPGNTIYF

d_call: TRBD2
cdr3_length: 15
v_call: TRBV29-1
j_call: TRBJ2-1
clone_size: many
cdr3_nt: TGCAGCGTTGGGAGGACTAGCGGCTTGGATGAGGAGCAGTTCTTC
cdr3_aa: CSVGRTSGLDEEQFF

d_call: .
cdr3_length: 13
v_call: TRBV12-3/TRBV12-4
j_call: TRBJ2-1
clone_size: few
cdr3_nt: TGTGCCAGCAACTCCGGGACTGACAATGAGCAGTTCTTC
cdr3_aa: CASNSGTDNEQFF

d_call: TRBD1
cdr3_length: 14
v_call: TRBV7-2
j_call: TRBJ2-3
clone_size: .
cdr3_nt: TGTGCCAGCAGGAAGGGACAGAGCACAGATACGCAGTATTTT
cdr3_aa: CASRKGQSTDTQYF

d_call: .
cdr3_length: 16
v_call: TRBV18
j_call: TRBJ1-5
clone_size: .
cdr3_nt: TGTGCCAGCTCATCTAGCTCAGGGGAGAGCAATCAGCCCCAGCATTTT
cdr3_aa: CASSSSSGESNQPQHF

d_call: TRBD2
cdr3_length: 15
v_call: TRBV7-2
j_call: TRBJ2-1
clone_size: many
cdr3_nt: TGTGCCAGCAGCAGACTAGCGGGGGGGCCGGATGAGCAGTTCTTC
cdr3_aa: CASSRLAGGPDEQFF

d_call: .
cdr3_length: 14
v_call: TRBV21-1
j_call: TRBJ1-5
clone_size: many
cdr3_nt: TGTGCCAGCGGGACAGACTTTGGCAATCAGCCCCAGCATTTT
cdr3_aa: CASGTDFGNQPQHF

d_call: .
cdr3_length: 12
v_call: TRBV12-3/TRBV12-4
j_call: TRBJ1-1
clone_size: many
cdr3_nt: TGTGCCAGCAGTCGTCGAGGGACTGAAGCTTTCTTT
cdr3_aa: CASSRRGTEAFF

d_call: TRBD1
cdr3_length: 15
v_call: TRBV7-6
j_call: TRBJ2-5
clone_size: few
cdr3_nt: TGTGCCAGCAGCTTCACGGGGACAGGGCAAGAGACCCAGTACTTC
cdr3_aa: CASSFTGTGQETQYF

d_call: TRBD1
cdr3_length: 14
v_call: TRBV7-2
j_call: TRBJ1-1
clone_size: .
cdr3_nt: TGTGCCAGCAGCTTAAGGGACAGGCTCGCTGAAGCTTTCTTT
cdr3_aa: CASSLRDRLAEAFF

d_call: TRBD1
cdr3_length: 16
v_call: TRBV5-1
j_call: TRBJ2-1
clone_size: many
cdr3_nt: TGCGCCAGCAGCCCGGGACAGGGGGCCCGGTTTGGTGAGCAGTTCTTC
cdr3_aa: CASSPGQGARFGEQFF

d_call: .
cdr3_length: 16
v_call: TRBV4-1
j_call: TRBJ2-5
clone_size: many
cdr3_nt: TGCGCCAGCAGCCCCTCTAGGTTGGCTTTTGGGGAGACCCAGTACTTC
cdr3_aa: CASSPSRLAFGETQYF

d_call: TRBD1
cdr3_length: 14
v_call: TRBV12-3/TRBV12-4
j_call: TRBJ1-6
clone_size: .
cdr3_nt: TGTGCCAGCAGTCGACAGGGGGGCCATTCACCCCTCCACTTT
cdr3_aa: CASSRQGGHSPLHF

d_call: TRBD2
cdr3_length: 15
v_call: TRBV6-1
j_call: TRBJ2-5
clone_size: few
cdr3_nt: TGTGCCAGCAGTGAAGGACTAGCGGGAGGAGAGACCCAGTACTTC
cdr3_aa: CASSEGLAGGETQYF

d_call: .
cdr3_length: 15
v_call: TRBV6-1
j_call: TRBJ2-2
clone_size: .
cdr3_nt: TGTACCAGCACAGTAGCGGAAGGAAACACCGGGGAGCTGTTTTTT
cdr3_aa: CTSTVAEGNTGELFF

d_call: .
cdr3_length: 13
v_call: TRBV7-3
j_call: TRBJ2-4
clone_size: few
cdr3_nt: TGTGCCAGCAGCACCGTAGCCAAAAACATTCAGTACTTC
cdr3_aa: CASSTVAKNIQYF

d_call: .
cdr3_length: 15
v_call: TRBV4-1
j_call: TRBJ2-1
clone_size: .
cdr3_nt: TGCGCCAGCAGCCACCATAGACAACCTGGCAATGAGCAGTTCTTC
cdr3_aa: CASSHHRQPGNEQFF

d_call: .
cdr3_length: 12
v_call: TRBV7-3
j_call: TRBJ2-3
clone_size: many
cdr3_nt: TGTGCCAGCAGCTTAACGAGAGATACGCAGTATTTT
cdr3_aa: CASSLTRDTQYF

d_call: .
cdr3_length: 13
v_call: TRBV29-1
j_call: TRBJ1-3
clone_size: many
cdr3_nt: TGCAGCGTGGTCCTGCGCCCTGGAAACACCATATATTTT
cdr3_aa: CSVVLRPGNTIYF

d_call: TRBD1
cdr3_length: 15
v_call: TRBV4-3
j_call: TRBJ2-7
clone_size: .
cdr3_nt: TGCGCCAGCAGCCAAGATAGGACAGGGGCCTACGAGCAGTACTTC
cdr3_aa: CASSQDRTGAYEQYF

d_call: .
cdr3_length: 14
v_call: TRBV7-2
j_call: TRBJ2-5
clone_size: .
cdr3_nt: TGTGCCAGCAGCCCCCCGACTGGGGTCGGGACCCAGTACTTC
cdr3_aa: CASSPPTGVGTQYF

d_call: .
cdr3_length: 12
v_call: TRBV29-1
j_call: TRBJ2-7
clone_size: .
cdr3_nt: TGCAGCGTTCTGGGGGGTTTCTACGAGCAGTACTTC
cdr3_aa: CSVLGGFYEQYF

d_call: TRBD1
cdr3_length: 14
v_call: TRBV29-1
j_call: TRBJ1-1
clone_size: many
cdr3_nt: TGCAGCGTACCCCGACAGGGGAAGAATACTGAAGCTTTCTTT
cdr3_aa: CSVPRQGKNTEAFF

d_call: .
cdr3_length: 14
v_call: TRBV6-5
j_call: TRBJ2-7
clone_size: many
cdr3_nt: TGTGGCTCACGCCGGACACCTAACTCCTACGAGCAGTACTTC
cdr3_aa: CGSRRTPNSYEQYF

d_call: .
cdr3_length: 16
v_call: TRBV6-5
j_call: TRBJ1-3
clone_size: many
cdr3_nt: TGTGCCAGCAGTTACGCCTTTTTCGATTCTGGAAACACCATATATTTT
cdr3_aa: CASSYAFFDSGNTIYF

d_call: .
cdr3_length: 14
v_call: TRBV5-6
j_call: TRBJ1-2
clone_size: many
cdr3_nt: TGTGCCAGCAGCTCTACCGGCGACCTCTATGGCTACACCTTC
cdr3_aa: CASSSTGDLYGYTF

d_call: .
cdr3_length: 13
v_call: TRBV20-1
j_call: TRBJ1-2
clone_size: few
cdr3_nt: TGCAGTGCTAGAGTCACGGGGGCCGGCGGCTACACCTTC
cdr3_aa: CSARVTGAGGYTF

d_call: .
cdr3_length: 14
v_call: TRBV5-6
j_call: TRBJ2-7
clone_size: few
cdr3_nt: TGTGCCAGCAGCTTGGCCCAAGCTAGCGAACGTCCGTACTTC
cdr3_aa: CASSLAQASERPYF

d_call: TRBD1
cdr3_length: 15
v_call: TRBV6-6
j_call: TRBJ2-3
clone_size: .
cdr3_nt: TGTGCCAGCAGTTATCAGGGACAGCGCACAGGTACGCAGTATTTT
cdr3_aa: CASSYQGQRTGTQYF

d_call: TRBD2
cdr3_length: 16
v_call: TRBV4-1
j_call: TRBJ2-5
clone_size: few
cdr3_nt: TGCGCCAGCAGCCCTATTAGCGGGGGCAGGAGAGAGACCCAGTACTTC
cdr3_aa: CASSPISGGRRETQYF

d_call: .
cdr3_length: 12
v_call: TRBV5-1
j_call: TRBJ1-1
clone_size: many
cdr3_nt: TGCGCCAGCAGCTTGGAGGGGGATGAAGCTTTCTTT
cdr3_aa: CASSLEGDEAFF